Here is one T cell receptor beta chain with its context. This entry comes from a study of blood T cell repertoires in COVID-19. Whole-study context: Donors in the United States, Italy and Spain gave samples during acute or convalescent COVID-19. Nucleic acid was either cDNA or gDNA, and it came from T cells, B-cell-depleted T cells, or PBMCs.

As originally analysed: Nucleated cell number was recorded as an estimate derived from reference gene primer amplification. Sequenced by immunoSEQ multiplex PCR; TCRdb stores in-frame clones only, minus some. V and J calls and clone size come straight from that table; D and trimming were deduced from the DNA. This sample has roughly 79,000 clones, with less than 90% found just once. The germline V gene has CDR1 LNHNV and CDR2 YYDKDF (reference sequence). This CDR3 has 14 residues. The V and J ends lost 6 bases and 10 bases respectively, with 19 bases between them. The specimen sequenced was peripheral blood. V is TRBV15 and J is TRBJ2-1; D perhaps matches TRBD2 (5 bases). The sequence was obtained from a man aged 60 to 69 with active or convalescent COVID-19. CDR3 amino acids: CATRDARRGGEQFF. CDR3 nucleotide sequence: TGTGCCACCAGAGATGCCCGCCGGGGTGGGGAGCAGTTCTTC.